The rows below give T cell receptor beta chains drawn from one sample of a study of cytomegalovirus exposure and HLA in healthy donors. Libraries were prepared by immunoSEQ multiplex PCR; TCRdb keeps only in-frame clonotypes and omits some of them. The sample holds more than 40,000 clones. The sequencing sample was made of PBMCs. The receptors here all came from a male donor in good health and CMV-seronegative. CDR3s include the opening cysteine and the closing phenylalanine or tryptophan. D genes are given only for firm matches.

D: -; V: TRBV7-8; J: TRBJ1-2; DNA: TGTGCCAGCAGCTCCCGGTGGGGCCAGGAAGGCTACACCTTC; CDR3: CASSSRWGQEGYTF
D: -; V: TRBV5-1; J: TRBJ2-1; DNA: TGCGCCAGCAGCTCCCGTATGGGGAGTGAGCAGTTCTTC; CDR3: CASSSRMGSEQFF
D: -; V: TRBV7-9; J: TRBJ2-7; DNA: TGTGCCAGCAGCTTAGAAGGCGGCGGCTACGAGCAGTACTTC; CDR3: CASSLEGGGYEQYF
D: -; V: TRBV4-2; J: TRBJ1-1; DNA: TGTGCCAGCAGCGGAGGGTCTGAAGCTTTCTTT; CDR3: CASSGGSEAFF
D: -; V: TRBV7-9; J: TRBJ1-4; DNA: TGTGCCAGCAGCTCTAGGGGGGGGATCTCAACTAATGAAAAACTGTTTTTT; CDR3: CASSSRGGISTNEKLFF
D: -; V: TRBV4-1; J: TRBJ2-7; DNA: TGCGCCAGCAGCCAAGTGGCGGGGGCGTCCGGCTACGAGCAGTACTTC; CDR3: CASSQVAGASGYEQYF
D: -; V: TRBV9; J: TRBJ2-2; DNA: TGTGCCAGTGGGGCGGGGGCCGCGAACACCGGGGAGCTGTTTTTT; CDR3: CASGAGAANTGELFF
D: TRBD1; V: TRBV6-1; J: TRBJ1-1; DNA: TGTGCCAGCAGTCGCCAGGGGGTTTATGAAGCTTTCTTT; CDR3: CASSRQGVYEAFF
D: TRBD2; V: TRBV29-1; J: TRBJ2-3; DNA: TGCAGCGTACCGTCTAGCGGGGTCACAGATACGCAGTATTTT; CDR3: CSVPSSGVTDTQYF
D: TRBD1; V: TRBV5-1; J: TRBJ1-2; DNA: TGCGCCAGCACCCAAGATGAAGGACAGGGGGACGGCTACACCTTC; CDR3: CASTQDEGQGDGYTF
D: -; V: TRBV9; J: TRBJ1-6; DNA: TGTGCCAGCAGCGGAGGGGGATCACCCCTCCACTTT; CDR3: CASSGGGSPLHF
D: -; V: TRBV4-1; J: TRBJ1-2; DNA: TGCGCCAGCAGCCAAGGACGTTACAGTGCCCCTGACTATGGCTACACCTTC; CDR3: CASSQGRYSAPDYGYTF
D: TRBD1; V: TRBV7-3; J: TRBJ1-1; DNA: TGTGCCAGCAGCCTCGGACAGGGAACCACTGAAGCTTTCTTT; CDR3: CASSLGQGTTEAFF
D: -; V: TRBV27; J: TRBJ2-7; DNA: TGTGCCAGCAGTTTATCCCCACGGGGGTACGAGCAGTACTTC; CDR3: CASSLSPRGYEQYF
D: TRBD2; V: TRBV11-2; J: TRBJ2-7; DNA: TGTGCCAGCAGCTTACGGGGACTAGCGATCTCCTACGAGCAGTACTTC; CDR3: CASSLRGLAISYEQYF
D: -; V: TRBV7-9; J: TRBJ2-7; DNA: TGTGCCAGCAGCTTACAGGGTTACGAGCAGTACTTC; CDR3: CASSLQGYEQYF
D: -; V: TRBV6-6; J: TRBJ2-1; DNA: TGTGCCAGCAGCCGGACAGAAAATGAGCAGTTCTTC; CDR3: CASSRTENEQFF
D: -; V: TRBV6-5; J: TRBJ1-5; DNA: TGTGCCGCGGGAGGAGGGGCGAATCAGCCCCAGCATTTT; CDR3: CAAGGGANQPQHF
D: TRBD1; V: TRBV14; J: TRBJ2-7; DNA: TGTGCCAGCAGCCAAGATCCCGGACAGGGGATAAACGAGCAGTACTTC; CDR3: CASSQDPGQGINEQYF
D: TRBD1; V: TRBV7-3; J: TRBJ2-1; DNA: TGTGCCAGCAGCTGGGACAGGAGCTCCTACAATGAGCAGTTCTTC; CDR3: CASSWDRSSYNEQFF
D: TRBD1; V: TRBV29-1; J: TRBJ2-7; DNA: TGCAGCGTACAGGGACAGGGGGCCTACGAGCAGTACTTC; CDR3: CSVQGQGAYEQYF
D: TRBD2; V: TRBV11-1; J: TRBJ2-3; DNA: TGTGCCAGCAGCTTGACTAGCGGGGGGATCACAGATACGCAGTATTTT; CDR3: CASSLTSGGITDTQYF
D: -; V: TRBV29-1; J: TRBJ2-1; DNA: TGCAGCGCCGCCCCCACAGGGTTGTACAATGAGCAGTTCTTC; CDR3: CSAAPTGLYNEQFF
D: -; V: TRBV6-4; J: TRBJ2-6; DNA: TGTGCCAGCGGGTCAGGCTCTTCTGGGGCCAACGTCCTGACTTTC; CDR3: CASGSGSSGANVLTF
D: -; V: TRBV13; J: TRBJ2-7; DNA: TGTGCCAGCACGGGGTCTCCCTACGAGCAGTACTTC; CDR3: CASTGSPYEQYF
D: -; V: TRBV18; J: TRBJ2-5; DNA: TGTGCCAGCTCACCCCTGACTGTCCAAGAGACCCAGTACTTC; CDR3: CASSPLTVQETQYF
D: TRBD1; V: TRBV4-1; J: TRBJ1-5; DNA: TGCGCCAGCAGCCAGCAACAGGGGAATGGGGGGAGCAATCAGCCCCAGCATTTT; CDR3: CASSQQQGNGGSNQPQHF
D: -; V: TRBV5-1; J: TRBJ1-1; DNA: TGCGCCAGCAGGCAGGGATCGCGAAACACTGAAGCTTTCTTT; CDR3: CASRQGSRNTEAFF
D: TRBD1; V: TRBV4-3; J: TRBJ1-6; DNA: TGCGCCAGCAGCCAAGACCCCGGGACAGGGTATAATTCACCCCTCCACTTT; CDR3: CASSQDPGTGYNSPLHF
D: -; V: TRBV19; J: TRBJ1-1; DNA: TGTGCCAGTAGTATCCTGGGCGTCGACACTGAAGCTTTCTTT; CDR3: CASSILGVDTEAFF
D: TRBD1; V: TRBV5-1; J: TRBJ1-2; DNA: TGCGCCAGCACCACGACAGGGACTAACTATGGCTACACCTTC; CDR3: CASTTTGTNYGYTF
D: -; V: TRBV5-1; J: TRBJ2-7; DNA: TGCGCCAGCAGCTTGCGGGGGGTACAGGGGGAGTACGATGAGCAGTACTTC; CDR3: CASSLRGVQGEYDEQYF
D: TRBD1; V: TRBV7-6; J: TRBJ2-7; DNA: TGTGCCAGCAGCCAACCGGGACAGGCCTCCTACGAGCAGTACTTC; CDR3: CASSQPGQASYEQYF
D: -; V: TRBV4-1; J: TRBJ2-7; DNA: TGCGCCAGCAGCCAAGTAAGCTCACCCTACGAGCAGTACTTC; CDR3: CASSQVSSPYEQYF
D: TRBD1; V: TRBV7-7; J: TRBJ2-3; DNA: TGTGCTAGCAGCCCGACAGGGGCTTCCCGCACAGATACGCAGTATTTT; CDR3: CASSPTGASRTDTQYF
D: -; V: TRBV7-9; J: TRBJ1-3; DNA: TGTGCCAGCAGTCCCCAGGGTCTAAGCTCTGGAAACACCATATATTTT; CDR3: CASSPQGLSSGNTIYF
D: TRBD1; V: TRBV5-6; J: TRBJ2-7; DNA: TGTGCCAGCAGCAGGGACAGGAGCTCCTACGAGCAGTACTTC; CDR3: CASSRDRSSYEQYF
D: TRBD1; V: TRBV30; J: TRBJ2-2; DNA: TGTGCCTGGAGACTTCCGGGACAGGGGACCAAGAACACCGGGGAGCTGTTTTTT; CDR3: CAWRLPGQGTKNTGELFF
D: -; V: TRBV7-8; J: TRBJ1-6; DNA: TGTGCCAGCAGCTTAATAGGGGCGCTGGGTTCACCCCTCCACTTT; CDR3: CASSLIGALGSPLHF
D: TRBD1; V: TRBV5-1; J: TRBJ1-2; DNA: TGCGCCAGCAGGGTAGGACAGGGCGGTAACTATGGCTACACCTTC; CDR3: CASRVGQGGNYGYTF
D: -; V: TRBV4-3; J: TRBJ1-5; DNA: TGCGCCAGCAGCCCAAAGCGGGGGTTCAATCAGCCCCAGCATTTT; CDR3: CASSPKRGFNQPQHF
D: -; V: TRBV4-3; J: TRBJ2-7; DNA: TGCGCCAGCAGCCAAGGAAGGGGGGGCTACGAGCAGTACTTC; CDR3: CASSQGRGGYEQYF
D: -; V: TRBV5-1; J: TRBJ2-2; DNA: TGCGCCAGCAGCTTGGGAGGGATTGGTACCGGGGAGCTGTTTTTT; CDR3: CASSLGGIGTGELFF
D: TRBD1; V: TRBV18; J: TRBJ1-1; DNA: TGTGCCAGCTCAAAGACAGGGGAGAGGACTGAAGCTTTCTTT; CDR3: CASSKTGERTEAFF
D: -; V: TRBV4-1; J: TRBJ1-1; DNA: TGCGCCAGCAGCCATACGGGACTGGCGAACACTGAAGCTTTCTTT; CDR3: CASSHTGLANTEAFF
D: -; V: TRBV6-5; J: TRBJ2-7; DNA: TGTGCCAGCAGGAGACGACAGAGTTCCTACGAGCAGTACTTC; CDR3: CASRRRQSSYEQYF
D: -; V: TRBV27; J: TRBJ1-1; DNA: TGTGCCAGCAGTTTGGGGCAGGGAGGGAATACTGAAGCTTTCTTT; CDR3: CASSLGQGGNTEAFF
D: TRBD1; V: TRBV27; J: TRBJ1-5; DNA: TGTGCCAGCAGTTTAGACAGGGAAAGTTGGCCCCAGCATTTT; CDR3: CASSLDRESWPQHF
D: -; V: TRBV5-6; J: TRBJ1-2; DNA: TGTGCCAGCAGCTTGCAGGGGCGTTATGGCTACACCTTC; CDR3: CASSLQGRYGYTF
D: -; V: TRBV7-2; J: TRBJ1-2; DNA: TGTGCCAGCGGCCGACAGACCTCCTTTGAGTATGGCTACACCTTC; CDR3: CASGRQTSFEYGYTF
D: -; V: TRBV5-1; J: TRBJ1-6; DNA: TGCGCCAGCAGCTTGGACAGTGGAATCCCCCTCCACTTT; CDR3: CASSLDSGIPLHF
D: TRBD2; V: TRBV18; J: TRBJ2-2; DNA: TGTGCCAGCTCCCCTAGGCGACTAGCGGGGGGATCTTACACCGGGGAGCTGTTTTTT; CDR3: CASSPRRLAGGSYTGELFF
D: -; V: TRBV7-9; J: TRBJ2-7; DNA: TGTGCCAGCAGCCCTCAGGGAAGTTTCTACGAGCAGTACTTC; CDR3: CASSPQGSFYEQYF
D: -; V: TRBV21-1; J: TRBJ2-7; DNA: TGTGCCAGCAGCAAAAACCCAGGGAACTCCTACGAGCAGTACTTC; CDR3: CASSKNPGNSYEQYF